These 6 T cell receptor beta chains originate from one sample sequenced in a study of a mutant IDH1 vaccine in newly diagnosed glioma. Time point reported: week 11, during vaccination. The investigators gave 300 ug of mutant IDH1 20-mer peptide in each vaccine dose, together with topical imiquimod. TCRdb's copy holds only in-frame clones and misses some; the assay was immunoSEQ multiplex PCR. The sample consists of about 110,000 clones, 75% to 90% of them appearing once. The antigens of these receptors remain unknown. Source: PBMCs, taken from a glioma patient whose treatment included an IDH1 peptide vaccine. These receptor sequences come from a woman aged 45 to 65 with glioma.

There are a few counts of this clone. The rearrangement uses TRBV19 and TRBJ1-5, with D possibly matching TRBD1 (5 bases). The CDR3 spans 13 residues. CDR1 is LNHDA, CDR2 SQIVND, per germline (reference sequence). V dropped 7 bases and J dropped 3 bases, with 10 bases sitting between them. For the CDR3, the DNA is TGTGCCAGTAACAACAGGATCAATCAGCCCCAGCATTTT. The encoded protein is CASNNRINQPQHF.

This clone was seen a single time. CDR3 region: CASSSGQGYRGAFF. DNA of the CDR3: TGTGCCAGCAGTTCGGGACAGGGGTACCGGGGGGCTTTCTTT. This chain uses TRBV28 with TRBJ1-1, with 10 bases fitting TRBD1. Germline loops: CDR1 MDHEN, CDR2 SYDVKM. Losses at the gene ends were 4 bases for V and 11 bases for J; bases not matched to a gene: 10. The CDR3 contains 14 residues.

This clone came up a few times. The chain is built from TRBV30 and TRBJ2-1; D is tentatively TRBD1 or TRBD2 (5 bases each). This CDR3 is built from 14 residues. Trimming shortened V by 5 bases and J by 0 bases, and 11 bases separated the two germline ends. CDR1 GTSNPN and CDR2 SVGIG come from the germline V gene (reference sequence). The chain's CDR3 is CAWSQGRSYNEQFF. CDR3 in DNA: TGTGCCTGGTCTCAGGGACGCTCCTACAATGAGCAGTTCTTC.

The chain uses TRBV30 and TRBJ2-4; TRBD2 is a possible D gene (5 bases). The CDR3 has 14 amino acids. The V and J ends lost 3 bases and 2 bases respectively, with 11 bases between them. The germline V gene encodes CDR1 GTSNPN and CDR2 SVGIG (reference sequence). DNA for the CDR3: TGTGCCTGGAGCGTCCGAGGGACCAAAAACATTCAGTACTTC. This encodes CAWSVRGTKNIQYF.

This chain joins TRBV7-2 and TRBJ1-5; perhaps TRBD1 as D (6 bases). Germline V lookup: CDR1 SGHTA, CDR2 FQGNSA. CDR3 length: 14 amino acids. The ends were cut back, 3 bases at V and 4 bases at J, with 10 bases in the middle. CDR3 region: CASSFGQPNQPQHF. The CDR3 DNA reads as TGTGCCAGCAGCTTTGGACAGCCAAATCAGCCCCAGCATTTT.

The chain couples TRBV7-3 to TRBJ1-1, with D possibly TRBD1 on 5 matching bases. The V end was cut by 5 bases, the J end by 1 base, with 8 bases between. The CDR3 totals 13 residues. Germline V gives CDR1 SGHTA, CDR2 FQGTGA. The CDR3 here is CASSKQANTEAFF. CDR3 nucleotides: TGTGCCAGCAGCAAACAGGCGAACACTGAAGCTTTCTTT.